This entry is about one T cell receptor (beta chain). Its specificity is not known. The data were obtained in a study of cytomegalovirus exposure and HLA in healthy donors. Whole-study findings and limits: The HLA-A and HLA-B alleles of most subjects were reportedly predicted accurately from TCR beta sequences. In a later analysis, HLA-C alleles had the fewest associated TCRs, DRB1 alleles the most.

Germline V gives CDR1 LGHNA, CDR2 YSLEER. V was clipped by 0 bases and J by 2 bases; unmatched bases: 3. The CDR3 spans 16 residues. This PCR relied on a set of 60 Vbeta primers and 13 Jbeta primers. This table comes from immunoSEQ multiplex PCR, and its TCRdb copy is limited to in-frame clones, with some not included. The repertoire consists of over 150,000 clones, with just over 75% occurring once and the leading ten covering approximately 1.5%. The sample comprised PBMCs. The origin of this receptor is a woman aged 25 to 45 in good health and CMV-seropositive. The chain uses TRBV4-3 and TRBJ2-5; 10 bases match TRBD2. CDR3 DNA: TGCGCCAGCAGCCAAGAACTAGCGGGGATGCAAGAGACCCAGTACTTC. Translated, it gives CASSQELAGMQETQYF.